The clone carrying this T cell receptor beta chain was seen repeatedly, ten times or more. What it binds is unknown. The sample belongs to a study of T cells after yellow fever vaccination. This CDR3 contains 17 residues. Germline CDR1 reads DFQATT; CDR2 reads SNEGSKA (reference sequence). Germline trimming cut 0 bases from V and 7 bases from J; bases unmatched to any gene: 11. Conversion of TCR transcripts into cDNA relied on 5'RACE template switching, which added a universal primer site and UMIs. Each CDR3 protein gets one entry after TCRdb re-called the 5' RACE reads with MiXCR. Of some 300,000 distinct CDR3 sequences in the sample, roughly 9% were seen once. Study-wide results and limits: After the booster, roughly 96% of CD4 and more than 85% of CD8 primary-response clones were re-detected. Clonotypes appearing in both CD4 and CD8 compartments existed, and their share was small. The secondary T-cell response peaked on day 5, not day 15, but was weaker.

The sample in question was CD4+ T cells sorted from PBMCs, obtained 5 days after the yellow fever booster vaccination. This chain links TRBV20-1 with TRBJ2-1, with 11 bases matching TRBD2. The clonotype originates from a man younger than 35 who received the YFV17D yellow fever vaccine. The DNA of the CDR3 is TGCAGTGCTAGAGATCTCGAAATAGCGGGGGGGCCTAATGAGCAGTTCTTC. Amino acids: CSARDLEIAGGPNEQFF.